This entry lists 5 T cell receptor beta chains sequenced from one sample in a study of lymphopenia after photon versus proton radiotherapy. Libraries were prepared by immunoSEQ multiplex PCR; TCRdb keeps only in-frame clonotypes and omits some of them. The sample comprises roughly 58,000 clones, 87% of which are singletons, and around 13% rests with the top ten. The specimen comprised peripheral blood, sampled from a patient treated with proton-based radiotherapy. The receptor source for this set is a man at least 80 years old with esophageal cancer.

This chain links TRBV11-3 with TRBJ2-5; 7 bases fit TRBD1. Trimming cost V 5 bases and J 4 bases; bases outside gene matches: 4. CDR1 is SGHNT and CDR2 is YENEEA in the germline V gene. This CDR3 has 13 amino acids. The CDR3 here is CASSRQGPETQYF. The CDR3 coding sequence is TGTGCCAGCAGCAGACAGGGTCCAGAGACCCAGTACTTC.

V gene TRBV7-2 combines with J gene TRBJ1-2; no clear D gene. The germline V gene encodes CDR1 SGHTA and CDR2 FQGNSA. V lost 5 bases and J lost 4, with 8 bases in between. This CDR3 region has 12 residues. CDR3 sequence: CASSLSSYGYTF. The CDR3 DNA reads TGTGCCAGCAGCCTCTCATCCTATGGCTACACCTTC.

The chain uses TRBV7-2 and TRBJ2-5; D uncertain. The end of the DNA aligns better with TRBJ2-7, so the J call may be wrong. The CDR3 totals 14 residues. Germline CDR1 reads SGHTA; CDR2 reads FQGNSA. The CDR3 bases are TGTGCCAGCAGCTTAGGCAGCTCCTCCTACGAGCAGTACTTC. Translated: CASSLGSSSYEQYF.

This clone turned up a few times. The chain joins TRBV27 to TRBJ1-2, with D hard to call. Per the germline V gene, CDR1 is MNHEY and CDR2 is SMNVEV (reference sequence). V was cut by 6 bases and J by 3 bases, with 23 bases left in between. There are 17 residues in the CDR3. The CDR3: CASRPWPESELDYGYTF. CDR3 DNA sequence: TGTGCCAGCAGACCCTGGCCGGAAAGCGAGCTAGACTATGGCTACACCTTC.

V usage is TRBV30 and J usage is TRBJ1-6, with 7 bases identical to TRBD1. Trimming removed 8 bases from V and 3 bases from J; junction bases left unmatched: 10. The CDR3 runs to 15 residues. Germline values: CDR1 GTSNPN, CDR2 SVGIG (reference sequence). CDR3 nucleotides: TGTGCCGGCCACTTACAGGGGATCTATAATTCACCCCTCCACTTT. Protein sequence: CAGHLQGIYNSPLHF.